This TCR beta chain is drawn from a study of T cells after yellow fever vaccination. TCRdb reanalysed the 5' RACE reads using MiXCR and keeps one entry per CDR3 protein. The sample holds a few hundred thousand distinct CDR3 sequences, roughly 7.5% seen once. This specimen consisted of PBMCs, obtained roughly 46 days after the first yellow fever vaccination. The receptor comes from a man younger than 35 who received the YFV17D yellow fever vaccine.

This CDR3 reads CASSVERDRGGPDTQYF. In DNA, the CDR3 is TGTGCCAGCAGCGTAGAAAGAGATCGGGGGGGGCCAGATACGCAGTATTTT. This chain uses TRBV9 with TRBJ2-3; 8 bases are shared with TRBD2. This CDR3 contains 17 residues. CDR1 is SGDLS and CDR2 is YYNGEE in the germline V gene. V was clipped by 0 bases and J by 4 bases; unmatched bases: 10. Drawing the rest from reference TRBV9 and TRBJ2-3, the complete variable domain is DSGVTQTPKHLITATGQRVTLRCSPRSGDLSVYWYQQSLDQGLQFLIQYYNGEERAKGNILERFSAQQFPDLHSELNLSSLELGDSALYFCASSVERDRGGPDTQYFGPGTRLTVL.